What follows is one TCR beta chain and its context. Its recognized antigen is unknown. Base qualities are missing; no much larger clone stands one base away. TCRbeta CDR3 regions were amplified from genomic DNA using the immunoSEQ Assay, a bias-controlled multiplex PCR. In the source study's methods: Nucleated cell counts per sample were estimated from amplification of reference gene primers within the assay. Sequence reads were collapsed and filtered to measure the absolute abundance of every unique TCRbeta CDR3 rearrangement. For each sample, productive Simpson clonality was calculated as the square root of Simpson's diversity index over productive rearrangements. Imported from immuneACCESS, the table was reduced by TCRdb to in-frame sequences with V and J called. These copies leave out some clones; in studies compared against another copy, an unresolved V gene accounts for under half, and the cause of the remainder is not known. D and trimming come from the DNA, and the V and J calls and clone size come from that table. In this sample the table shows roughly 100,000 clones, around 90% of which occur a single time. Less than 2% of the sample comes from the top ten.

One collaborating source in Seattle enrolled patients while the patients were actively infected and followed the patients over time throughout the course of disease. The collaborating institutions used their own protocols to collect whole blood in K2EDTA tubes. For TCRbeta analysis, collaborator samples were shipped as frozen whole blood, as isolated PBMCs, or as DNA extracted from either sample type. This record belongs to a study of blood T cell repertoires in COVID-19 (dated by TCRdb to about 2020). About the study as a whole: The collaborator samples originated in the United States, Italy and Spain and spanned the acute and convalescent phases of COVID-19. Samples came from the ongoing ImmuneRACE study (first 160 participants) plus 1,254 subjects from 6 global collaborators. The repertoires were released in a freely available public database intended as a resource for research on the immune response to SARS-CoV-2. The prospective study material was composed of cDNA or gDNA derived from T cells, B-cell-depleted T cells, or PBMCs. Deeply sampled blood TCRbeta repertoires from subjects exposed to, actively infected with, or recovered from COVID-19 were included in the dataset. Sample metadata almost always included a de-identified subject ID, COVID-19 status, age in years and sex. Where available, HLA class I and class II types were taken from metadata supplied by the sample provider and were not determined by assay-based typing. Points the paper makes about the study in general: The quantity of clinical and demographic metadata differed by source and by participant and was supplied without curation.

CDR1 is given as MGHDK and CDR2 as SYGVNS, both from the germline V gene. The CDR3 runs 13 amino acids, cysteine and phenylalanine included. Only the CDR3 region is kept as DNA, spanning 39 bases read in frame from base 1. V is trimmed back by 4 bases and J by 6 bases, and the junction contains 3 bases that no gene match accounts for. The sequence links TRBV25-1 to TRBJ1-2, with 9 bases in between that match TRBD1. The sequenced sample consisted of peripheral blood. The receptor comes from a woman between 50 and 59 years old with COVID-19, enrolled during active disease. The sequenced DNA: TGTGCCAGCAGTGGTACAGGGGGCAATGGCTACACCTTC. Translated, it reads CASSGTGGNGYTF.